What follows is one T cell receptor (beta chain) and its context. This clonotype was detected many times. Its antigen is unknown. There are no base qualities to consult, and no much larger clone falls within one base. The protocol used for the library was 5' RACE. The sequencer was an Illumina HiSeq 2000. Template switching introduced a universal primer binding site; the final cDNA contained a unique molecular identifier, enabling accurate counting of TCR cDNA molecules. Specific primers in the conserved constant-segment region were used to synthesize first-strand cDNA for the TCR alpha and beta chains. Each cDNA library was double barcoded, with a SMART-Mk sample barcode plus Illumina barcodes, to control for contamination. Two successive PCR steps introduced TruSeq adapter sequences along with Illumina sample barcodes. Sequencing of the TCR alpha and beta cDNA libraries was done on the Illumina HiSeq platform using custom primers. Regarding the original processing steps: Raw reads were processed with MiGEC to extract unique molecular identifiers, and MiXCR was used to determine CDR3 positions. For each individual, recombination models were inferred using an EM algorithm with the repgenHMM and IGoR tools. Shared clonotype analysis was performed with the tcR package in R, normalizing sharing by the product of cloneset sizes. To study raw recombination free of thymic and clonal selection effects, out-of-frame nonproductive sequences were analyzed. TCRdb ran its own pipeline on the public reads, namely fastp trimming at Q25 and MiXCR clone calling, and kept in-frame beta chains. Each CDR3 protein appears once, grouped with its most common genes and DNA. It is TCRdb's table, rather than the study itself, that gives the V and J calls and clone size. In this sample the table shows roughly 700,000 distinct CDR3 sequences, less than 10% of which occur a single time. The top ten clones comprise approximately 0.89% of the sample.

Every donor was a healthy Caucasian. The twin cohort comprised three pairs of female monozygotic twins, all aged about 18 to 29 years. RNA for TCR libraries was isolated from peripheral blood mononuclear cells. Trimming costs V 2 bases and J 6 bases, and their ends lie 12 bases apart. There are 14 amino acids in the CDR3, from cysteine to phenylalanine inclusive. Just the 42-base CDR3 DNA is kept, in frame starting at base 1. The germline V gene provides CDR1 SGHAT and CDR2 FQNNGV. This sample is part of a study of identical twins (TCRdb year 2016). Background on the whole study: TCR alpha and beta repertoires from monozygotic twins, unrelated adults of various ages and cord blood were deep-sequenced to test whether fetal clonotypes persist. To rule out contamination, replicate twin experiments were performed at different times with different library preparation protocols. The investigation overall reported the following: Because the same donors could not be followed over many years, the conclusions relied on cross-sectional statistical analysis. Compared with coincidental sharing between unrelated individuals, out-of-frame TCR alpha sequences shared between twins showed an excess of sequences with low generation probability. Zero-insertion analyses could be partly confounded by invariant T cells such as MAIT and iNKT, though diverse VJ usage argued against such confounding for most clonotypes. The excess sharing between twins in beta out-of-frame sequences was weaker because fewer shared sequences reduced the signal-to-noise ratio. Fewer insertions were carried by abundant cord blood beta clonotypes; a weaker similar trend was observed in young adult naive repertoires, while no such trend was observed in memory repertoires. Out-of-frame TCR alpha sharing in monozygotic twins was systematically underestimated by recombination models, whereas sharing between unrelated individuals was in agreement with the recombination models.

These data are also associated with another study on yellow fever vaccine responses in identical twins. The second investigation adds: The T cell response to vaccination in identical twins was reported by the authors to appear partly convergent and partly personalized. In identical twins, the study followed T cell clones that responded to the vaccine with precision.

The chain couples TRBV11-2 to TRBJ2-3, and possibly TRBD2, on 6 matching bases. The clonotype comes from a woman between 18 and 29 years old in good health. The sample was PBMCs. The CDR3 here reads CASSLSGRKDTQYF. DNA sequence: TGTGCCAGCAGCTTATCAGGGAGGAAGGATACGCAGTATTTT.